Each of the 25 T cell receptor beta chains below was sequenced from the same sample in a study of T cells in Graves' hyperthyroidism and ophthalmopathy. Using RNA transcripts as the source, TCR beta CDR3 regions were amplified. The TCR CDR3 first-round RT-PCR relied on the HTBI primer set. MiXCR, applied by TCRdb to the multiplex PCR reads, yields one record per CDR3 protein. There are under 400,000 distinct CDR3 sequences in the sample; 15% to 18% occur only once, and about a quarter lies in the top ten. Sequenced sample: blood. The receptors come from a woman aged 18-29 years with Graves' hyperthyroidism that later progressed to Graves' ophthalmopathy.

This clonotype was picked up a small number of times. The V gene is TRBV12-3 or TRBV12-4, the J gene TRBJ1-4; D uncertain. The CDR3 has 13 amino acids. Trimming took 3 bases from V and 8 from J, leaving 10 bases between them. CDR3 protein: CASSFTGREKLFF. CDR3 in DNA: TGTGCCAGCAGTTTCACCGGGAGGGAAAAACTGTTTTTT.

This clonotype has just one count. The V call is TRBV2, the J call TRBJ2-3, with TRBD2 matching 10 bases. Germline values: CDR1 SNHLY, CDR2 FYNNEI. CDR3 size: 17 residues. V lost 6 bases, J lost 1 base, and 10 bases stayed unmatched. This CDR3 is CASRARTSGIRTDTQYF. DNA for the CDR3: TGTGCCAGCAGGGCTAGGACTAGCGGAATTCGCACAGATACGCAGTATTTT. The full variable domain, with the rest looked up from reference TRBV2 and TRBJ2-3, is EPEVTQTPSHQVTQMGQEVILRCVPISNHLYFYWYRQILGQKVEFLVSFYNNEISEKSEIFDDQFSVERPDGSNFTLKIRSTKLEDSAMYFCASRARTSGIRTDTQYFGPGTRLTVL.

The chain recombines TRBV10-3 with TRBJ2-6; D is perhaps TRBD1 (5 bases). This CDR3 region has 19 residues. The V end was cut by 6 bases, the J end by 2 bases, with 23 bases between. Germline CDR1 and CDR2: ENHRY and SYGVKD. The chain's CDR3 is CAISEVPGQGPPGANVLTF. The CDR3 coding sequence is TGTGCCATCAGCGAGGTACCAGGCCAGGGTCCCCCTGGGGCCAACGTCCTGACTTTC.

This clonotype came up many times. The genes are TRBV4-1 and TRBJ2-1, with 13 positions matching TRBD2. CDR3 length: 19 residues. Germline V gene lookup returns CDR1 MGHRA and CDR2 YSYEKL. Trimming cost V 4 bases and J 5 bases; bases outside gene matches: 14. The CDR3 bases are TGCGCCAGCAGCCGAATCGACAGGGCCGGGACTAGCGGGAACAATGAGCAGTTCTTC. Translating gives CASSRIDRAGTSGNNEQFF.

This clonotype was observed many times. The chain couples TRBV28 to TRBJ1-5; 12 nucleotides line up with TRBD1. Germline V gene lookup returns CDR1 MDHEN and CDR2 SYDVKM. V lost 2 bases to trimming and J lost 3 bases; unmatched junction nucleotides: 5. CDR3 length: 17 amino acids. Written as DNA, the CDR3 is TGTGCCAGCAGTTTAATTGGGACAGGGGGCACCAATCAGCCCCAGCATTTT. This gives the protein CASSLIGTGGTNQPQHF.

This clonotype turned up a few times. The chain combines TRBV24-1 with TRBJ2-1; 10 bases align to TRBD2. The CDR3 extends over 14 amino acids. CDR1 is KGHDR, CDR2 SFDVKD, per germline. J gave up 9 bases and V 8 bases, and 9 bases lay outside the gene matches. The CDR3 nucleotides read TGTGCCACCACAACAAGCGGGAGGGCCATTGAGCAGTTCTTC. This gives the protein CATTTSGRAIEQFF.

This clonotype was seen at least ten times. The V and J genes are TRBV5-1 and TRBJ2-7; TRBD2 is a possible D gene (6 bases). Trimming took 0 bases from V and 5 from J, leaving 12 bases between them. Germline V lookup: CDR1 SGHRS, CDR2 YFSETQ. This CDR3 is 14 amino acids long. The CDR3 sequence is CASSLVAGSHEQYF. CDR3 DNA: TGCGCCAGCAGCTTGGTGGCGGGATCTCACGAGCAGTACTTC.

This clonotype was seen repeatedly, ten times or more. CDR3 residues: CASSTSGTAYNEQFF. The CDR3 region has the DNA TGTGCCAGCAGCACGTCCGGGACAGCCTACAATGAGCAGTTCTTC. V is TRBV13 and J is TRBJ2-1; the match to TRBD1 covers 7 bases. With 5 bases clipped from V and 2 bases from J, the junction kept 6 bases outside the gene matches. The CDR3 contains 15 residues. From germline, CDR1 is PRHDT and CDR2 FYEKMQ (reference sequence).

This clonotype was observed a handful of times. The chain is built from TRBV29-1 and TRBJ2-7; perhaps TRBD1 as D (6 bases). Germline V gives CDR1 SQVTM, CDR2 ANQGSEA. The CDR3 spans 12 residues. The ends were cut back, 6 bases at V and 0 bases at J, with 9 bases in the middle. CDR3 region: CSVGQSSYEQYF. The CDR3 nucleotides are TGCAGCGTAGGACAGAGCTCCTACGAGCAGTACTTC.

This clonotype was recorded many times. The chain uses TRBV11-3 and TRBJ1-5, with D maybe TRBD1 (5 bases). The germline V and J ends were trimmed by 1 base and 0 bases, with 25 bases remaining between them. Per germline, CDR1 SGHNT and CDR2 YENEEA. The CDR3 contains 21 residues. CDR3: CASSLGDLRDEIGASNQPQHF. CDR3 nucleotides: TGTGCCAGCAGCTTAGGGGACCTCCGGGACGAGATTGGGGCTAGCAATCAGCCCCAGCATTTT.

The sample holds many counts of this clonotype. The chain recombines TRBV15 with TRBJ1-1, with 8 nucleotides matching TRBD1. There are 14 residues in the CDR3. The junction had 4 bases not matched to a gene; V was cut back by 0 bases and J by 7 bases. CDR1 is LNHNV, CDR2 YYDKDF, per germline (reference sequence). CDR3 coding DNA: TGTGCCACCAGCAGAGATTGGACAGGGAATGAAGCTTTCTTT. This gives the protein CATSRDWTGNEAFF. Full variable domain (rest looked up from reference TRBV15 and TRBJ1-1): DAMVIQNPRYQVTQFGKPVTLSCSQTLNHNVMYWYQQKSSQAPKLLFHYYDKDFNNEADTPDNFQSRRPNTSFCFLDIRSPGLGDTAMYLCATSRDWTGNEAFFGQGTRLTVV.

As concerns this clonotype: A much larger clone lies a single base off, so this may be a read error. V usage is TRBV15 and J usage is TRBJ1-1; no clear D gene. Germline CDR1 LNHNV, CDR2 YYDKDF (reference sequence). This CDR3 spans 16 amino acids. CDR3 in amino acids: CATSRDLLPGNTEALF. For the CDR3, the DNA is TGTGCCACCAGCAGAGATCTTTTGCCGGGGAACACTGAAGCTCTCTTT. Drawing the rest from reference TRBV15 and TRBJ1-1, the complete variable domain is DAMVIQNPRYQVTQFGKPVTLSCSQTLNHNVMYWYQQKSSQAPKLLFHYYDKDFNNEADTPDNFQSRRPNTSFCFLDIRSPGLGDTAMYLCATSRDLLPGNTEALFGQGTRLTVV.

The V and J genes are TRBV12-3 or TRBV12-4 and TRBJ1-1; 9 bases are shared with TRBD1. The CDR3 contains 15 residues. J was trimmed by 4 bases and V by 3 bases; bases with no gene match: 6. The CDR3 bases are TGTGCCAGCAGTTTCGGCGTACAGGGGGCCACTGAAGCTTTCTTT. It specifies CASSFGVQGATEAFF.

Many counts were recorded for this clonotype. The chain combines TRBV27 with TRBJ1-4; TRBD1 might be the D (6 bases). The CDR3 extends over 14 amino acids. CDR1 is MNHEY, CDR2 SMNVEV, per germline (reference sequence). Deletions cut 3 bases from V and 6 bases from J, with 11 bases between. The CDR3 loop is CASSFSGAYEKLFF. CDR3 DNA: TGTGCCAGCAGTTTTTCGGGGGCCTATGAAAAACTGTTTTTT. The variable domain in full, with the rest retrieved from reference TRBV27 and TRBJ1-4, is EAQVTQNPRYLITVTGKKLTVTCSQNMNHEYMSWYRQDPGLGLRQIYYSMNVEVTDKGDVPEGYKVSRKEKRNFPLILESPSPNQTSLYFCASSFSGAYEKLFFGSGTQLSVL.

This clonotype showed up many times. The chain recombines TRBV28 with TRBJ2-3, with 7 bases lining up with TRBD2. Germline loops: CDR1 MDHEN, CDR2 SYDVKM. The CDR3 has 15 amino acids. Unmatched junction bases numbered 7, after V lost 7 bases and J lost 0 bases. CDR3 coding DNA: TGTGCCAGCAACCCTAGCGGTAGGAGCACAGATACGCAGTATTTT. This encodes CASNPSGRSTDTQYF.

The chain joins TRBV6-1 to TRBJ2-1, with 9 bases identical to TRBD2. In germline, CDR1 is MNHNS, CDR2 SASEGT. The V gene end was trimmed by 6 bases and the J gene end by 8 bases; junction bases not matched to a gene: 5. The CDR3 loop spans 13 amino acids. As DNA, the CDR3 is TGTGCCAGCAGGACTAGCGGAGGGGATGAGCAGTTCTTC. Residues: CASRTSGGDEQFF.

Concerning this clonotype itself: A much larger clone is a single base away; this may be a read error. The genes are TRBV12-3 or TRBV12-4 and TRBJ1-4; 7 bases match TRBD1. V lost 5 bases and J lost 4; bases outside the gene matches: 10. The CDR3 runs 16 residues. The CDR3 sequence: CASSPEGQYRNEKLFF. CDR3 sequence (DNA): TGTGCCAGCAGTCCGGAGGGACAGTACCGTAATGAAAAACTGTTTTTT.

CDR3: CASSEVGSYGYTF. For the CDR3, the DNA is TGTGCCAGCAGTGAAGTGGGCAGCTATGGCTACACCTTC. The chain has TRBV25-1 and TRBJ1-2; D not certain. The length of the CDR3 is 13 residues. V was shortened by 2 bases and J by 4 bases, with 8 bases between the two germline ends. CDR1 MGHDK and CDR2 SYGVNS come from the germline V gene.

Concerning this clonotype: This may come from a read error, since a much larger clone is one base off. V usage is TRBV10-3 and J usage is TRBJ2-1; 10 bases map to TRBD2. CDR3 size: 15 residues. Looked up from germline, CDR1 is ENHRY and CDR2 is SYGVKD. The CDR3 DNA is TGTGCCAGCAGTTGGTCTAGCGGGAGCCTCAATGAGCAGTTCTTC. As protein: CASSWSSGSLNEQFF.

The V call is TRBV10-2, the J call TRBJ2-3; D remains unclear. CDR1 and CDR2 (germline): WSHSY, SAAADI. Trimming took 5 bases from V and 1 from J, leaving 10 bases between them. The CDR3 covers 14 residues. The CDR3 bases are TGCGCCAGCAGTAGAGGTGGGGGCACAGATACGCAGTATTTT. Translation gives CASSRGGGTDTQYF.

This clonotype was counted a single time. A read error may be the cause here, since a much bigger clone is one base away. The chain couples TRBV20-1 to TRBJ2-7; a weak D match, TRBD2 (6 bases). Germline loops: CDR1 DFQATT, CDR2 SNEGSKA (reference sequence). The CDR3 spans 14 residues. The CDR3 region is CSARDLARNYGQYF. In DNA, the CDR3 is TGCAGTGCTAGAGATCTAGCGAGGAACTACGGGCAGTACTTC.

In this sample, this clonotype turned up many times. In DNA form, the CDR3 reads TGCAGTGCGAATACAGGGTGGCGTCAGCCCCAGCATTTT. Protein sequence: CSANTGWRQPQHF. The genes are TRBV20-1 and TRBJ1-5; a weak D match, TRBD1 (6 bases). The germline CDR1 and CDR2 sequences are DFQATT and SNEGSKA (reference sequence). The length of the CDR3 is 13 residues. V lost 6 bases and J 6 bases, leaving 15 bases between the germline ends.

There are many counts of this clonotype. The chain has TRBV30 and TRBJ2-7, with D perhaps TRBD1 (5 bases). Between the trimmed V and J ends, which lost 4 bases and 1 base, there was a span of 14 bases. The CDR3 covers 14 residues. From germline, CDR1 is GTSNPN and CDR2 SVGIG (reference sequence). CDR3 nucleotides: TGTGCCTGGAAGGGGTCGGGCAGTTCCTACGAGCAGTACTTC. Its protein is CAWKGSGSSYEQYF.

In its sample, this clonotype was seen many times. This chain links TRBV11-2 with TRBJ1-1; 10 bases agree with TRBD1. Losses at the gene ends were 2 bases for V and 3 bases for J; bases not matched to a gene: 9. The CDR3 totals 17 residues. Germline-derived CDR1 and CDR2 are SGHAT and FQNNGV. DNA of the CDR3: TGTGCCAGCAGCTTATCCAACCGGGACAGGGGACACACTGAAGCTTTCTTT. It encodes CASSLSNRDRGHTEAFF.

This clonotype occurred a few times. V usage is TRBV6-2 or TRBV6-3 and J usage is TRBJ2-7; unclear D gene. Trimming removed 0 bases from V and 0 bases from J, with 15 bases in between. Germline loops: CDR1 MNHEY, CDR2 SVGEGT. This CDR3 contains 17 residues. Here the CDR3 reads CASSYSIAATRSYEQYF. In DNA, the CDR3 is TGTGCCAGCAGTTACTCGATTGCGGCAACCCGCTCCTACGAGCAGTACTTC.